The 16 T cell receptor beta chains given below trace back to one sample, sequenced in a study of blood T cells in healthy people across ages. A second PCR, run for roughly 7 to 11 cycles, used a sample-barcoded 5' primer plus a J-beta primer mix. TCRdb processed the 5' RACE reads anew with MiXCR; each CDR3 protein has one entry. The table shows 800,000 to 900,000 distinct CDR3 sequences, with around 62% occurring only once. The sequencing sample was made of blood. These receptors came from a young man in good health.

The table lists this clonotype with a few counts. CDR3 nucleotide sequence: TGCAGCGTTTCAAATCCCGGGACAGGGTTGGAGGGCTACACCTTC. It yields the protein CSVSNPGTGLEGYTF. The chain is built from TRBV29-1 and TRBJ1-2, with TRBD1 identical over 9 bases. With V trimmed by 5 bases and J by 8 bases, 15 bases remained unmatched. The CDR3 spans 15 residues. Per germline, CDR1 SQVTM and CDR2 ANQGSEA.

Of note for this clonotype: This may stem from a read error, because a much larger clone lies one nucleotide away. The chain combines TRBV7-2 with TRBJ2-1, with a weak D call TRBD2 (6 bases). Near its end, the DNA agrees better with TRBJ2-7, so the J call may be wrong. This CDR3 is built from 13 residues. Looked up from germline, CDR1 is SGHTA and CDR2 is FQGNSA. The CDR3 nucleotides are TGTGCCAGCAGGGGTACTAGCTACAATGAGCAGTACTTC. Protein product: CASRGTSYNEQYF.

The chain recombines TRBV10-1 with TRBJ2-3; possible D gene TRBD2, 5 bases. CDR1 and CDR2 from the germline V gene are WNHNN and SYGVQD (reference sequence). V was cut by 8 bases and J by 4 bases, with 16 bases left in between. CDR3 length equals 14 residues. In DNA, the CDR3 is TGCGCCAGCGGAGTCGGACTTTTGGCAGATACGCAGTATTTT. Residues: CASGVGLLADTQYF.

This clonotype was found a few times. The genes are TRBV2 and TRBJ2-7, with no clear D. Trimming took off 5 bases at V and 9 bases at J, with 11 bases between the two ends. CDR3 length: 11 residues. CDR1 and CDR2 (germline): SNHLY, FYNNEI. CDR3 in amino acids: CASSTRVGQYF. CDR3 nucleotide sequence: TGTGCCAGCAGTACAAGGGTAGGGCAGTACTTC. Full variable domain (missing parts from reference TRBV2 and TRBJ2-7): EPEVTQTPSHQVTQMGQEVILRCVPISNHLYFYWYRQILGQKVEFLVSFYNNEISEKSEIFDDQFSVERPDGSNFTLKIRSTKLEDSAMYFCASSTRVGQYFGPGTRLTVT.

The chain recombines TRBV21-1 with TRBJ2-5; the D call TRBD2 from the table was never checked on the DNA. TRBV21-1 represents a pseudogene. This CDR3 has 16 amino acids. CDR3 residues: CASSISEGRVGETQYF. The CDR3 region has the DNA TGTGCCAGCAGCATCTCAGAGGGCCGGGTAGGAGAGACCCAGTACTTC.

The chain employs TRBV6-5 and TRBJ2-3; D gene uncertain. V lost 7 bases to trimming and J lost 4 bases, with 18 bases between them. Germline lookup yields CDR1 MNHEY and CDR2 SVGAGI. This CDR3 has 15 amino acids. The CDR3 region has the DNA TGTGCCAGCACCCGGGTCGGGCGGAGATCAGATACGCAGTATTTT. The encoded protein is CASTRVGRRSDTQYF.

Worth noting for this clonotype: Sequence at one end of the junction differs from germline and may be a read error. This rearrangement joins TRBV3-1 to TRBJ2-3, with 8 positions matching TRBD2. Germline V CDR1 and CDR2: LGHDT, YNNKEL (reference sequence). The CDR3 totals 15 residues. The DNA for the CDR3 is TGTGCCGGCAGCCCCGGCGGGGGGTACACAGATACGCAGTATTTT. Protein product: CAGSPGGGYTDTQYF.

The chain couples TRBV19 to TRBJ2-3; weak D call: TRBD2 (7 bases). Germline V gene sequence: CDR1 LNHDA, CDR2 SQIVND (reference sequence). CDR3 length equals 15 residues. Trimming shortened V by 0 bases and J by 5 bases, and 12 bases separated the two germline ends. CDR3 sequence: CASSIDAGAGDTQYF. The CDR3, as DNA: TGTGCCAGTAGTATAGATGCGGGGGCCGGAGATACGCAGTATTTT.

With regard to this clonotype: This may arise from a read error, as a much more abundant clone is one base away. The chain joins TRBV12-3 or TRBV12-4 to TRBJ1-6; unclear D gene. The CDR3 runs to 12 residues. Trimming took off 2 bases at V and 6 bases at J, with 2 bases between the two ends. CDR3 loop: CASSLINSPLHF. The CDR3 nucleotides read TGTGCCAGCAGTTTAATTAATTCACCCCTCCACTTT.

V and J are TRBV4-3 and TRBJ2-3; D gene ambiguous. CDR3 size: 16 residues. Germline lookup yields CDR1 LGHNA and CDR2 YSLEER. The V end lost 0 bases, the J end lost 4 bases, and 14 bases lay between the germline ends. The CDR3 coding sequence is TGCGCCAGCAGCCAAGATGCCCCCCGAGGCCCAGATACGCAGTATTTT. Translation gives CASSQDAPRGPDTQYF.

This chain connects TRBV2 to TRBJ2-2; D gene uncertain. CDR3 length equals 16 residues. The germline V gene encodes CDR1 SNHLY and CDR2 FYNNEI. Trimming stripped 3 bases from V and 1 base from J, with 12 bases between. CDR3 nucleotide sequence: TGTGCCAGCAGTGAGGCAGCCCTTTTGAACACCGGGGAGCTGTTTTTT. This encodes CASSEAALLNTGELFF.

The rearrangement joins TRBV7-6 to TRBJ2-7; TRBD1 is a possible D gene (6 bases). The CDR3 is made up of 13 amino acids. V was clipped by 4 bases and J by 2 bases, with 9 bases between them. Germline lookup yields CDR1 SGHVS and CDR2 FNYEAQ. CDR3 coding DNA: TGTGCCAGCAGCTCAGGGGAGCCCTACGAGCAGTACTTC. It translates to CASSSGEPYEQYF.

The V call is TRBV6-1, the J call TRBJ2-5; no clear D. The closer fit of TRBJ2-1 to the DNA end suggests the J call may be wrong. This CDR3 is built from 13 residues. CDR1 and CDR2 (germline): MNHNS, SASEGT. Here the CDR3 DNA reads TGTGCCAGCAGCCCTACACGGAAAGAGACCCAGTTCTTC. This encodes CASSPTRKETQFF.

This clonotype occurred a few times. The J gene is TRBJ2-7, the V gene TRBV20-1; D gene ambiguous. CDR3 length: 11 amino acids. V was pared by 4 bases and J by 6 bases, with 10 bases between. Germline assignment: CDR1 DFQATT and CDR2 SNEGSKA (reference sequence). As DNA, the CDR3 is TGCAGTGCTATTCTCGCCCTCGAGCAGTACTTC. Residues: CSAILALEQYF.

The chain combines TRBV28 with TRBJ2-3; no firm D call. CDR1 and CDR2 from the germline V gene are MDHEN and SYDVKM. The CDR3 covers 16 residues. The V gene lost 3 bases and the J gene lost 4 bases, with 17 bases spanning the gap. The CDR3 loop is CASSFSVLFGADTQYF. CDR3 bases: TGTGCCAGCAGTTTCTCGGTCCTCTTCGGCGCAGATACGCAGTATTTT.

The chain joins TRBV9 to TRBJ2-3, with D perhaps TRBD2 (5 bases). Deletions cut 0 bases from V and 3 bases from J, with 14 bases between. CDR1 and CDR2 from the germline V gene are SGDLS and YYNGEE. The CDR3 consists of 16 residues. The CDR3 reads CASSVELAYSTDTQYF. The CDR3 coding sequence is TGTGCCAGCAGCGTAGAGCTAGCCTATAGTACAGATACGCAGTATTTT.